A selection of T cell receptor beta chains follows, all from one sample in a study of cytomegalovirus exposure and HLA in healthy donors. TCRdb's table, derived via immunoSEQ multiplex PCR, lists solely in-frame clones and lacks some. The sample contains 160,000 or so clones, 70% to 80% of which appear only once. Sequenced input: PBMCs. These receptors came from a man in his forties in good health and CMV-seronegative. Both conserved end residues are part of each CDR3. The order of the fields is clone size, V gene, J gene, D gene, CDR3 protein, CDR3 DNA. The D gene is left open where the match is weak. Part of the rows lack a size; the others show once, few, many or a class for expanded clones.

-	TRBV29-1	TRBJ2-1	-	CSVWGQRNEQFF	TGCAGCGTTTGGGGGCAGCGGAATGAGCAGTTCTTC
few	TRBV7-2	TRBJ2-1	TRBD1	CASSLRDSNLGVNEQFF	TGTGCCAGCAGCTTACGGGACAGTAACCTAGGGGTCAATGAGCAGTTCTTC
-	TRBV7-6	TRBJ1-3	-	CASATGMGRWGNTIYF	TGTGCCAGCGCCACAGGGATGGGGCGGTGGGGGAACACCATATATTTT
-	TRBV6-6	TRBJ2-1	-	CATAASTGAYNEQFF	TGTGCCACCGCCGCTAGCACGGGCGCCTACAATGAGCAGTTCTTC
-	TRBV5-1	TRBJ2-1	TRBD1	CASSSDRGLRELGNEQFF	TGCGCCAGCAGCTCGGACAGGGGGTTGCGGGAGCTGGGGAATGAGCAGTTCTTC
few	TRBV2	TRBJ2-5	-	CASSELTVGETQYF	TGTGCCAGCAGTGAACTGACAGTAGGAGAGACCCAGTACTTC
-	TRBV6-5	TRBJ2-2	-	CASSPPQRGELFF	TGTGCCAGCAGTCCCCCTCAGCGCGGGGAGCTGTTTTTT
-	TRBV9	TRBJ2-7	-	CASQREYGGEQYF	TGTGCCAGCCAACGGGAGTATGGTGGCGAGCAGTACTTC
-	TRBV6-1	TRBJ2-1	TRBD2	CATPGGIWNEQFF	TGTGCCACCCCCGGGGGGATTTGGAATGAGCAGTTCTTC
few	TRBV5-1	TRBJ2-1	TRBD2	CASSLVTSGRAYNEQFF	TGCGCCAGCAGCTTGGTTACTAGCGGGAGGGCCTACAATGAGCAGTTCTTC
-	TRBV29-1	TRBJ2-5	TRBD2	CSVAWTSGIGETQYF	TGCAGCGTTGCCTGGACTAGCGGGATAGGAGAGACCCAGTACTTC
-	TRBV11-2	TRBJ2-7	TRBD2	CASSQTSGVDEQYF	TGTGCCAGCAGCCAGACTAGCGGGGTTGACGAGCAGTACTTC
-	TRBV7-8	TRBJ1-1	TRBD1	CASSPGTGVNTEAFF	TGTGCCAGCAGCCCCGGGACAGGGGTGAACACTGAAGCTTTCTTT
-	TRBV7-9	TRBJ2-7	-	CASSSTSVREQYF	TGTGCCAGCAGCTCGACTAGTGTGCGTGAGCAGTACTTC
-	TRBV7-2	TRBJ1-2	TRBD1	CASSSPRTGTYGYTF	TGTGCCAGCAGCTCCCCTAGGACAGGGACTTATGGCTACACCTTC
-	TRBV5-6	TRBJ1-2	TRBD1	CASSLSGGQGKGYTF	TGTGCCAGCAGCTTGTCCGGGGGACAGGGGAAGGGCTACACCTTC
once	TRBV2	TRBJ2-1	TRBD2	CASRKVAGVDYNEQFF	TGTGCCAGCAGGAAGGTAGCGGGGGTCGACTACAATGAGCAGTTCTTC
-	TRBV19	TRBJ1-2	TRBD1	CASGGQNYGYTF	TGTGCCAGTGGGGGACAGAACTATGGCTACACCTTC
-	TRBV4-1	TRBJ2-7	TRBD2	CASSLTLAGETYEQYF	TGCGCCAGCAGCCTTACACTAGCGGGAGAGACCTACGAGCAGTACTTC
-	TRBV18	TRBJ2-2	TRBD1	CASSPRTGLAGELFF	TGTGCCAGCTCACCAAGGACAGGGCTCGCCGGGGAGCTGTTTTTT
-	TRBV30	TRBJ1-2	-	CAWTGNYGYTF	TGTGCCTGGACAGGGAACTATGGCTACACCTTC
few	TRBV7-9	TRBJ2-7	-	CASSAVVEGEQYF	TGTGCCAGCAGCGCCGTCGTCGAGGGCGAGCAGTACTTC
-	TRBV7-2	TRBJ2-7	-	CASSDRMANYEQYF	TGTGCCAGCAGCGACAGGATGGCCAACTACGAGCAGTACTTC
-	TRBV10-3	TRBJ1-5	TRBD1	CAISTGGSQPQHF	TGTGCCATCAGTACAGGGGGCAGTCAGCCCCAGCATTTT
-	TRBV29-1	TRBJ2-7	-	CSVPGQVAGYEQYF	TGCAGCGTCCCGGGACAGGTAGCGGGCTACGAGCAGTACTTC
few	TRBV11-2	TRBJ2-2	-	CASRSTRPGELFF	TGTGCCAGCAGGTCAACCAGGCCCGGGGAGCTGTTTTTT
-	TRBV4-2	TRBJ2-7	TRBD2	CASSLFQRGYEQYF	TGTGCCAGCAGCCTGTTCCAGCGGGGCTACGAGCAGTACTTC
-	TRBV6-4	TRBJ1-5	-	CASSECWGERQPYQPQHF	TGTGCCAGCAGTGAATGTTGGGGGGAACGCCAGCCTTATCAGCCCCAGCATTTT
-	TRBV2	TRBJ1-3	TRBD1	CASRTGTGGGSGNTIYF	TGTGCCAGCAGGACCGGGACAGGGGGCGGGTCAGGAAACACCATATATTTT
-	TRBV27	TRBJ2-1	TRBD2	CASLAGDNEQFF	TGTGCCAGTCTAGCGGGGGACAATGAGCAGTTCTTC
few	TRBV19	TRBJ1-1	-	CASNMGPGLNTEAFF	TGTGCCAGTAACATGGGTCCAGGCTTGAACACTGAAGCTTTCTTT
few	TRBV11-2	TRBJ1-4	-	CASSLEAVEKLFF	TGTGCCAGCAGCTTAGAGGCAGTTGAAAAACTGTTTTTT
-	TRBV9	TRBJ2-7	TRBD1	CASSVAGGRDEQYF	TGTGCCAGCAGCGTAGCAGGGGGCAGGGACGAGCAGTACTTC
-	TRBV28	TRBJ1-2	TRBD1	CASSRGDREVIGYTF	TGTGCCAGCAGCCGTGGGGACAGGGAAGTTATTGGCTACACCTTC
-	TRBV19	TRBJ1-5	TRBD1	CASTRGNQPQHF	TGTGCCAGTACCAGGGGGAACCAGCCCCAGCATTTT
-	TRBV2	TRBJ2-1	-	CASSLLLDRNEQFF	TGTGCCAGCAGCTTATTACTCGACAGGAATGAGCAGTTCTTC
-	TRBV5-1	TRBJ2-7	TRBD1	CASSLEAVGTGASPLYEQYF	TGCGCCAGCAGCTTGGAGGCCGTCGGGACAGGGGCATCACCTCTCTACGAGCAGTACTTC
-	TRBV28	TRBJ1-5	-	CASNGGSQPQHF	TGTGCCAGCAACGGGGGGTCTCAGCCCCAGCATTTT
-	TRBV15	TRBJ2-7	TRBD2	CATSSGTSGTYEQYF	TGTGCCACCAGCAGCGGGACTAGCGGGACCTACGAGCAGTACTTC
-	TRBV28	TRBJ2-7	TRBD2	CASRGGLAGPYEQYF	TGTGCCAGCAGGGGGGGACTAGCGGGGCCCTACGAGCAGTACTTC
-	TRBV11-2	TRBJ2-7	-	CASSQYYEQYF	TGTGCCAGCAGTCAGTACTACGAGCAGTACTTC
-	TRBV7-6	TRBJ2-1	TRBD2	CASSLQTSGIDNEQFF	TGTGCCAGCAGCCTTCAGACTAGCGGTATCGACAATGAGCAGTTCTTC
-	TRBV19	TRBJ1-1	TRBD1	CASSTNRGNTEAFF	TGTGCCAGTAGTACTAACAGGGGGAACACTGAAGCTTTCTTT
few	TRBV6-5	TRBJ1-2	-	CATANLYGGYTF	TGTGCCACCGCAAACCTATATGGTGGCTACACCTTC
-	TRBV19	TRBJ1-5	-	CASSRGSRSNQPQHF	TGTGCCAGTAGTCGAGGATCGAGGAGCAATCAGCCCCAGCATTTT
-	TRBV14	TRBJ1-4	TRBD1	CASSPRQGFNEKLFF	TGTGCCAGCAGCCCTCGACAGGGGTTTAATGAAAAACTGTTTTTT
-	TRBV6-5	TRBJ1-2	-	CASRIDSNYGYTF	TGTGCCAGCAGGATCGACAGTAACTATGGCTACACCTTC
-	TRBV19	TRBJ1-3	-	CASTDDGGPRNTIYF	TGTGCCAGTACCGATGACGGTGGGCCTAGAAACACCATATATTTT
-	TRBV30	TRBJ2-7	TRBD1	CAWSKTDRRTYEQYF	TGTGCCTGGAGCAAAACGGACAGGAGGACCTACGAGCAGTACTTC